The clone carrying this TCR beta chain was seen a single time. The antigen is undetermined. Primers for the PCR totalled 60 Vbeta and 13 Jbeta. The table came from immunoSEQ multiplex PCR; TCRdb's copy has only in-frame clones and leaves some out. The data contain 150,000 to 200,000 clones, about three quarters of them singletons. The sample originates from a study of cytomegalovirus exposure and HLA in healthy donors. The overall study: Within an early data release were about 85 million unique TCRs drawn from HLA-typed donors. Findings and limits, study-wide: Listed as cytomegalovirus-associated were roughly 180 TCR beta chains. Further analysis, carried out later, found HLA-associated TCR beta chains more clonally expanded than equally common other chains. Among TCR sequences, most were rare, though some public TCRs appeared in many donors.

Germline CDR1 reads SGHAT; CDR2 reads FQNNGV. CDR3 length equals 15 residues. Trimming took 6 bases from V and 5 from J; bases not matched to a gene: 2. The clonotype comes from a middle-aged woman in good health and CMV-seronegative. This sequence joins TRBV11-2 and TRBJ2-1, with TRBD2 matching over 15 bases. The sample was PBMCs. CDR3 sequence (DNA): TGTGCCAGCAGTCGGACTAGCGGGGGGGACAATGAGCAGTTCTTC. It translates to CASSRTSGGDNEQFF.